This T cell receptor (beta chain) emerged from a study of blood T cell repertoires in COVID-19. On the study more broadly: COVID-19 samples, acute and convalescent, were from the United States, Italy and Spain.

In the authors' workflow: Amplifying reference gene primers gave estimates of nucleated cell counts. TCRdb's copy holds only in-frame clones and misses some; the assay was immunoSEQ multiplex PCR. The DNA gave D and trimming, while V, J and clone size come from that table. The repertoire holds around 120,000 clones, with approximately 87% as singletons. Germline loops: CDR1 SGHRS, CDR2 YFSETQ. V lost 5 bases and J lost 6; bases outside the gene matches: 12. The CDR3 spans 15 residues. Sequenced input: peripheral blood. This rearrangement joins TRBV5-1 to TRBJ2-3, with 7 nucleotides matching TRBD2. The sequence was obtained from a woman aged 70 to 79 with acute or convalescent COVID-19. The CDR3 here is CASSALGLGGDTQYF. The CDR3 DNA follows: TGCGCCAGCAGTGCCTTGGGCTTGGGAGGGGATACGCAGTATTTT.